The text below deals with one T cell receptor (beta chain). The antigen is undetermined. The data originate from a study of T-cell reconstitution after alpha-beta-depleted transplantation in children. Study results and limitations: Newly made T cells mostly supplied T-cell counts and diversity one year after transplant.

In germline, CDR1 is DFQATT, CDR2 SNEGSKA (reference sequence). CDR3 size: 15 residues. J lost 2 bases, V lost 3 bases, and 6 bases had no gene match. A TCRbeta library incorporating unique molecular identifiers was prepared. Via MiXCR, TCRdb re-called the PCR reads, giving one row per CDR3 protein. The repertoire holds a few hundred thousand distinct CDR3 sequences, with 25% to 30% as singletons. This rearrangement joins TRBV20-1 to TRBJ2-3; 9 bases match TRBD2. The sample in question was PBMCs, obtained before TCRalphabeta/CD19-depleted stem cell transplant. The source of this sequence is a boy younger than two with Wiskott-Aldrich syndrome, due to receive a stem cell transplant. The CDR3 nucleotides are TGCAGTGCTAGTGTTTTAGCGGGAGTCACAGATACGCAGTATTTT. Protein: CSASVLAGVTDTQYF.